The 22 T cell receptor beta chains listed next were all sequenced from one sample in a study of T cell repertoires in cytomegalovirus infection. No antigens are known for them. TCRdb fed the reads into MiXCR, producing one record per CDR3 protein. The sample has about 220,000 distinct CDR3 sequences, approximately 40% seen once. The source was CD8+ T cells from cultured PBMCs, collected from culture after CMV antigen stimulation. The receptor set was obtained from a human donor in good health (CMV status not recorded). Some clones in this sample may be carry-over from other donors' samples.

The CDR3 coding sequence is TGTGCCAGCAGTTTGCACAGGGGCTACGAGCAGTACTTC. Protein: CASSLHRGYEQYF. V usage is TRBV27 and J usage is TRBJ2-7; 7 positions match TRBD1. Germline CDR1 and CDR2: MNHEY and SMNVEV (reference sequence). Germline trimming cut 3 bases from V and 3 bases from J; bases unmatched to any gene: 2. The CDR3 sequence is 13 residues long.

This clonotype was seen only a few times. The chain combines TRBV11-2 with TRBJ1-4; D unresolved. With 4 bases removed from V and 4 bases from J, the gap between germline ends came to 13 bases. The CDR3 runs to 15 residues. Germline assignment: CDR1 SGHAT and CDR2 FQNNGV. The chain's CDR3 is CASSSEGGINEKLFF. The CDR3 DNA reads as TGTGCCAGCAGCTCCGAGGGCGGGATTAATGAAAAACTGTTTTTT.

The V gene is TRBV7-2, the J gene TRBJ1-1; D unresolved. This CDR3 spans 15 amino acids. With 5 bases removed from V and 7 bases from J, the gap between germline ends came to 20 bases. CDR1 SGHTA and CDR2 FQGNSA come from the germline V gene. This chain's CDR3 is CASSPLNSGGGEAFF. The CDR3 DNA follows: TGTGCCAGCAGCCCACTAAACAGTGGCGGTGGTGAAGCTTTCTTT.

This clonotype was seen only a few times. The chain joins TRBV12-3 or TRBV12-4 to TRBJ1-5; D not certain. The V gene lost 1 base and the J gene lost 5 bases, with 12 bases spanning the gap. The CDR3 spans 15 residues. CDR3 residues: CASSLDFGVYQPQHF. The CDR3 nucleotides are TGTGCCAGCAGTTTAGATTTCGGGGTTTATCAGCCCCAGCATTTT.

V usage is TRBV20-1 and J usage is TRBJ1-1; the D gene is possibly TRBD1 (5 bases). This CDR3 has 15 amino acids. From germline, CDR1 is DFQATT and CDR2 SNEGSKA (reference sequence). Trimming left V 1 base short and J 6 bases short, with 18 bases between. The CDR3 spells CSARGPDQGTSEAFF. CDR3 in DNA: TGCAGTGCTAGAGGCCCGGATCAGGGTACCTCTGAAGCTTTCTTT.

The gene calls are TRBV15 and TRBJ2-5; possibly TRBD2 for D (5 bases). With 8 bases removed from V and 1 base from J, the gap between germline ends came to 14 bases. CDR1 is LNHNV, CDR2 YYDKDF, per germline (reference sequence). The CDR3 covers 14 residues. CDR3 region: CATEPTDSQETQYF. The CDR3 nucleotides are TGTGCCACCGAGCCGACGGACTCCCAAGAGACCCAGTACTTC.

This CDR3 is CSARDRGHQETQYF. The CDR3 DNA is TGCAGTGCTAGAGATCGGGGCCACCAAGAGACCCAGTACTTC. The chain employs TRBV20-1 and TRBJ2-5; TRBD1 or TRBD2 may be the D gene (5 bases each). The V end was cut by 0 bases, the J end by 0 bases, with 8 bases between. CDR1 is DFQATT and CDR2 is SNEGSKA in the germline V gene (reference sequence). This CDR3 region has 14 residues.

In its sample, this clonotype was seen a few times. This chain uses TRBV6-1 with TRBJ1-1; D uncertain. V was clipped by 10 bases and J by 3 bases, with 9 bases between them. The CDR3 sequence is 11 residues long. CDR1 and CDR2 from the germline V gene are MNHNS and SASEGT. The CDR3 coding sequence is TGTGCCACTCGTACTTACACTGAAGCTTTCTTT. Translated, it gives CATRTYTEAFF.

J is TRBJ2-1 and V is TRBV28; D gene unclear. Trimming left V 10 bases short and J 4 bases short, with 11 bases between. This CDR3 comprises 12 residues. Germline CDR1 and CDR2: MDHEN and SYDVKM. CDR3 in amino acids: CAILGKYNEQFF. The CDR3 DNA reads as TGTGCCATCCTGGGGAAATACAATGAGCAGTTCTTC. Together with reference TRBV28 and TRBJ2-1, the CDR3 gives the full variable domain: DVKVTQSSRYLVKRTGEKVFLECVQDMDHENMFWYRQDPGLGLRLIYFSYDVKMKEKGDIPEGYSVSREKKERFSLILESASTNQTSMYLCAILGKYNEQFFGPGTRLTVL.

V is TRBV28 and J is TRBJ1-2, with D perhaps matching TRBD1 (6 bases). Germline values: CDR1 MDHEN, CDR2 SYDVKM. V shed 6 bases and J shed 1 base, with 18 bases lying between them. The CDR3 consists of 16 residues. The CDR3 DNA reads as TGTGCCAGCAGCCCCGAACAGGGACTCTTTAACTATGGCTACACCTTC. Encoded protein: CASSPEQGLFNYGYTF.

The V and J genes are TRBV7-9 and TRBJ2-3; possible D gene TRBD2, 5 bases. The CDR3 is 11 amino acids. Trimming left V 8 bases short and J 3 bases short, with 6 bases between. Germline-derived CDR1 and CDR2 are SEHNR and FQNEAQ (reference sequence). This CDR3 reads CASRGTDTQYF. The DNA of the CDR3 is TGTGCCAGCCGAGGGACAGATACGCAGTATTTT.

This chain joins TRBV27 and TRBJ1-1; D is uncertain. The ends were cut back, 3 bases at V and 1 base at J, with 12 bases in the middle. CDR1 and CDR2 from the germline V gene are MNHEY and SMNVEV (reference sequence). CDR3 size: 15 residues. CDR3 in amino acids: CASSLAGFGNTEAFF. For the CDR3, the DNA is TGTGCCAGCAGTTTGGCCGGGTTCGGGAACACTGAAGCTTTCTTT.

This clonotype was counted ten times or more. This chain connects TRBV7-2 to TRBJ2-1; 7 nucleotides line up with TRBD2. Per the germline V gene, CDR1 is SGHTA and CDR2 is FQGNSA. Germline trimming cut 4 bases from V and 10 bases from J; bases unmatched to any gene: 4. The CDR3 is 12 amino acids. The CDR3 spells CASSSQGGEQFF. The CDR3 DNA follows: TGTGCCAGCAGCTCTCAGGGAGGGGAGCAGTTCTTC. Filled out from reference TRBV7-2 and TRBJ2-1, the complete variable domain reads GAGVSQSPSNKVTEKGKDVELRCDPISGHTALYWYRQSLGQGLEFLIYFQGNSAPDKSGLPSDRFSAERTGGSVSTLTIQRTQQEDSAVYLCASSSQGGEQFFGPGTRLTVL.

This clonotype has just a few counts. The rearrangement uses TRBV7-6 and TRBJ1-1; unclear D gene. Germline V gene data show CDR1 as SGHVS and CDR2 as FNYEAQ. The CDR3 consists of 14 residues. Trimming took 1 base from V and 4 from J, leaving 10 bases between them. The CDR3 nucleotides are TGTGCCAGCAGCTTAGGAGGGTTTGGCACTGAAGCTTTCTTT. Translation: CASSLGGFGTEAFF. Supplemented by reference TRBV7-6 and TRBJ1-1, the full variable domain reads GAGVSQSPRYKVTKRGQDVALRCDPISGHVSLYWYRQALGQGPEFLTYFNYEAQQDKSGLPNDRFSAERPEGSISTLTIQRTEQRDSAMYRCASSLGGFGTEAFFGQGTRLTVV.

This clonotype is a singleton in its sample. The chain recombines TRBV6-1 with TRBJ2-5; either TRBD1 or TRBD2 may fit D (5 bases each). V was clipped by 6 bases and J by 1 base, with 9 bases between them. The CDR3 covers 13 residues. Germline values: CDR1 MNHNS, CDR2 SASEGT. The CDR3 sequence: CASRGDGQETQYF. The CDR3 DNA reads TGTGCCAGCAGGGGGGACGGCCAAGAGACCCAGTACTTC.

This CDR3 is CASSHTSGGASIDEQFF. CDR3 DNA sequence: TGTGCCAGCAGCCACACTAGCGGGGGGGCCTCGATTGATGAGCAGTTCTTC. The V gene is TRBV2, the J gene TRBJ2-1; 13 bases are shared with TRBD2. This CDR3 contains 17 residues. Germline assignment: CDR1 SNHLY and CDR2 FYNNEI. The ends lost 6 bases at V and 8 bases at J; junction bases unmatched: 13. Using reference TRBV2 and TRBJ2-1 for the parts outside the CDR3, the full variable domain is EPEVTQTPSHQVTQMGQEVILRCVPISNHLYFYWYRQILGQKVEFLVSFYNNEISEKSEIFDDQFSVERPDGSNFTLKIRSTKLEDSAMYFCASSHTSGGASIDEQFFGPGTRLTVL.

This clonotype was found a few times. The chain recombines TRBV27 with TRBJ1-3, with D uncertain. The ends were cut back, 5 bases at V and 2 bases at J, with 16 bases in the middle. This CDR3 contains 16 residues. Germline loops: CDR1 MNHEY, CDR2 SMNVEV (reference sequence). CDR3 coding DNA: TGTGCCAGCAGTCCCATCCGGGAAAACACTGGAAACACCATATATTTT. Its translation: CASSPIRENTGNTIYF.

The rearrangement links TRBV29-1 to TRBJ1-2, with TRBD1 as a possible D gene (5 bases). Germline V gene data show CDR1 as SQVTM and CDR2 as ANQGSEA. The germline V and J ends were trimmed by 2 bases and 2 bases, with 12 bases remaining between them. The CDR3 extends over 14 amino acids. The CDR3 nucleotides are TGCAGCGTTGAAAGATTCCGACAGAACTATGGCTACACCTTC. Translating it yields CSVERFRQNYGYTF.

Here the CDR3 reads CASVKEGFSGPETEAFF. The CDR3 DNA reads TGTGCCAGCGTCAAAGAGGGGTTTTCGGGCCCGGAAACTGAAGCTTTCTTT. The genes are TRBV27 and TRBJ1-1; a weak D match, TRBD1 (5 bases). Deletions cut 8 bases from V and 5 bases from J, with 27 bases between. This CDR3 contains 17 residues. Looked up from germline, CDR1 is MNHEY and CDR2 is SMNVEV (reference sequence).

The gene calls are TRBV15 and TRBJ2-3, with TRBD2 as a possible D gene (6 bases). The germline V and J ends were trimmed by 7 bases and 0 bases, with 17 bases remaining between them. From germline, CDR1 is LNHNV and CDR2 YYDKDF (reference sequence). The CDR3 contains 16 residues. The CDR3: CATKTGDFRSTDTQYF. The CDR3 nucleotides are TGTGCCACCAAAACGGGGGACTTTCGGAGCACAGATACGCAGTATTTT.

There are a few counts of this clonotype. V usage is TRBV7-6 and J usage is TRBJ1-1; D may be TRBD1 (6 bases). This CDR3 region has 18 residues. Germline CDR1 is SGHVS and CDR2 is FNYEAQ. Trimming left V 6 bases short and J 3 bases short, with 26 bases between. CDR3 sequence: CASSPMGRGRKGDTEAFF. CDR3 sequence (DNA): TGTGCCAGCAGTCCCATGGGGAGGGGACGGAAGGGGGACACTGAAGCTTTCTTT.

The chain carries TRBV7-2 and TRBJ2-1; D gene ambiguous. With 5 bases removed from V and 9 bases from J, the gap between germline ends came to 11 bases. The CDR3 spans 12 residues. The germline gives CDR1 SGHTA, CDR2 FQGNSA. CDR3 in DNA: TGTGCCAGCAGCACCGACATGTTTGAGCAGTTCTTC. Amino acids: CASSTDMFEQFF.